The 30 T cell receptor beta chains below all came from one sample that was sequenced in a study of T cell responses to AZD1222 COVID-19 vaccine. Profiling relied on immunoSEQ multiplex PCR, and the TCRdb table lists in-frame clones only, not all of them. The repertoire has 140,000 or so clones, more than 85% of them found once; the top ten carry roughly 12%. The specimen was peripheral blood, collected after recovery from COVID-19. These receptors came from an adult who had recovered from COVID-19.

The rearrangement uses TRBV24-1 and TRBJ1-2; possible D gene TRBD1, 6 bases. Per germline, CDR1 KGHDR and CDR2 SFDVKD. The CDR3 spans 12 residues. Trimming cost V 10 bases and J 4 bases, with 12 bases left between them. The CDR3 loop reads CATRDRLYGYTF. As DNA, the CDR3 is TGTGCCACTAGAGACAGGCTCTATGGCTACACCTTC.

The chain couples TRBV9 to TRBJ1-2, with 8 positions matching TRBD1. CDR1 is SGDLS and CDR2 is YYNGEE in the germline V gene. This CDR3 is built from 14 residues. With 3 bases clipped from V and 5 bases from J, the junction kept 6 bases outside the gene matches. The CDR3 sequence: CASSASTGDYGYTF. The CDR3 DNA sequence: TGTGCCAGCAGCGCTTCGACAGGGGATTATGGCTACACCTTC.

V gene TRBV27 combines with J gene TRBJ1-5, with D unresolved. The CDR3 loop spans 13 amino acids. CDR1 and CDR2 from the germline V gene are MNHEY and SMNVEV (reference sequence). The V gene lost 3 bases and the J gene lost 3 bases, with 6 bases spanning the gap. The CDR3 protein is CASSFALNQPQHF. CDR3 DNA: TGTGCCAGCAGTTTTGCTCTCAATCAGCCCCAGCATTTT.

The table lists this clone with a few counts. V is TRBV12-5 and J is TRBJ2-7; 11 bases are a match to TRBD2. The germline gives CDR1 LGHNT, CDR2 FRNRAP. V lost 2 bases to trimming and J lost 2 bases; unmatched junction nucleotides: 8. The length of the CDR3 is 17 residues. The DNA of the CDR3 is TGTGCTAGTGGTTTGCCCTCGGGACTAGCGGAACCCTACGAGCAGTACTTC. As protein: CASGLPSGLAEPYEQYF.

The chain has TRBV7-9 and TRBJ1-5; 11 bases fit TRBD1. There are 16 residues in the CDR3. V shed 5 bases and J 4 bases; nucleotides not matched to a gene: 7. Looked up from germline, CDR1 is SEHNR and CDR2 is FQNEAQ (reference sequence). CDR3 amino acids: CASSPPGQGVNQPQHF. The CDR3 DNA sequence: TGTGCCAGCAGCCCGCCGGGACAGGGGGTGAATCAGCCCCAGCATTTT.

CDR3 sequence reads: CASNPPSLYGYTF. CDR3 nucleotides: TGTGCCAGCAACCCACCAAGCCTCTATGGCTACACCTTC. The chain is built from TRBV27 and TRBJ1-2; no clear D. V was clipped by 7 bases and J by 4 bases, with 13 bases between them. The CDR3 consists of 13 residues. Germline V CDR1 and CDR2: MNHEY, SMNVEV (reference sequence).

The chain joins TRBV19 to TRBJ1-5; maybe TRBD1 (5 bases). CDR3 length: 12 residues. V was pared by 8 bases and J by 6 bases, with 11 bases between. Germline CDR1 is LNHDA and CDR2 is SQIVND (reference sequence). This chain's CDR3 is CASSSQGQPQHF. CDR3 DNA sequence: TGTGCCAGTTCCTCCCAGGGTCAGCCCCAGCATTTT.

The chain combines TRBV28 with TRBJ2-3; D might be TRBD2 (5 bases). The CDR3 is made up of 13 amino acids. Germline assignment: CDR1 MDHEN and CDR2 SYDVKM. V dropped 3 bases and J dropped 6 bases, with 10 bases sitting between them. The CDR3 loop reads CASSLAGGDTQYF. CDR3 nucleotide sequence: TGTGCCAGCAGTTTGGCGGGCGGGGATACGCAGTATTTT.

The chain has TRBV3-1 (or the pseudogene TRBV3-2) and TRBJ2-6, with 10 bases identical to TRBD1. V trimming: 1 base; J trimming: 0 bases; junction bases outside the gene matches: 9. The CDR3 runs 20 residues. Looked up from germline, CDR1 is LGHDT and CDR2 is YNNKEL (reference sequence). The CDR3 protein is CASSQAPPGQGISGANVLTF. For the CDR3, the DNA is TGTGCCAGCAGCCAAGCCCCGCCGGGACAGGGGATCTCTGGGGCCAACGTCCTGACTTTC.

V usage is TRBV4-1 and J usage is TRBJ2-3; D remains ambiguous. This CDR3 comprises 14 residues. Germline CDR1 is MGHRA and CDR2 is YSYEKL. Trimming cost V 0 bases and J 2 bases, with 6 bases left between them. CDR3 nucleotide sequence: TGCGCCAGCAGCCAAGACAGAAACACAGATACGCAGTATTTT. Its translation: CASSQDRNTDTQYF.

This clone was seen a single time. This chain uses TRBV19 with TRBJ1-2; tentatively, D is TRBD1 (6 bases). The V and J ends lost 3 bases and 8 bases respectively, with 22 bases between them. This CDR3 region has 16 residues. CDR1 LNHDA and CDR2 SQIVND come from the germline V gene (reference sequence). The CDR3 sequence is CASSMGSAGQGFGYTF. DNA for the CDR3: TGTGCCAGTAGTATGGGCTCCGCGGGGCAGGGGTTCGGCTACACCTTC.

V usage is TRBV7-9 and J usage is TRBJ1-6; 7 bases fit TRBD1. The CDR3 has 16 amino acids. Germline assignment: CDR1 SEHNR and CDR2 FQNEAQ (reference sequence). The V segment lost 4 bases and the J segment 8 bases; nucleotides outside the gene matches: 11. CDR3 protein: CASSSVRQGGDSPLHF. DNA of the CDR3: TGTGCCAGCAGCTCCGTCAGACAGGGTGGGGATTCACCCCTCCACTTT. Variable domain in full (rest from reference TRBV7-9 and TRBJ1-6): DTGVSQNPRHKITKRGQNVTFRCDPISEHNRLYWYRQTLGQGPEFLTYFQNEAQLEKSRLLSDRFSAERPKGSFSTLEIQRTEQGDSAMYLCASSSVRQGGDSPLHFGNGTRLTVT.

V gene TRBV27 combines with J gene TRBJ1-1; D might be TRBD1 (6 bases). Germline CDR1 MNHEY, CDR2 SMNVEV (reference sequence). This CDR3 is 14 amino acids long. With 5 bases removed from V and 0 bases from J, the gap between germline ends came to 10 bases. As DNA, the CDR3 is TGTGCCAGCAGTGATGGGACATTGAACACTGAAGCTTTCTTT. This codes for CASSDGTLNTEAFF.

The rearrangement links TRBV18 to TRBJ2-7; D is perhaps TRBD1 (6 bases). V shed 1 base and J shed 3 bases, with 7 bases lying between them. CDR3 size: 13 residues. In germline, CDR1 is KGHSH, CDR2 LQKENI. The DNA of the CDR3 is TGTGCCAGCTCACCACAGGACAGCTACGAGCAGTACTTC. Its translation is CASSPQDSYEQYF.

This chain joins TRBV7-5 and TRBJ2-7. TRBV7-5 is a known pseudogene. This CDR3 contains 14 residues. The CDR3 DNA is TGTGCCAGAAGCTTAGAGGATTCTTGTTACGAGCAGTACTTC. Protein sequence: CARSLEDSCYEQYF.

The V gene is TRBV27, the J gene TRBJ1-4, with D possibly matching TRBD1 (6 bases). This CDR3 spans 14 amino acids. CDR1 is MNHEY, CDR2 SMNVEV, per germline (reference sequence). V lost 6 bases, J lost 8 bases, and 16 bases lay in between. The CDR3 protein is CASRRSGEGEKLFF. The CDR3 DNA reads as TGTGCCAGCAGGCGATCAGGGGAGGGCGAAAAACTGTTTTTT.

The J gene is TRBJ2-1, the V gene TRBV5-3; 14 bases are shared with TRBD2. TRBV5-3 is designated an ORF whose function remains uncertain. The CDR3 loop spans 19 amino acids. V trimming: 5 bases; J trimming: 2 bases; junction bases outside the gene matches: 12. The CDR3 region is CARSYAGTSGSIPYNEQFF. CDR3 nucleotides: TGTGCCAGAAGTTATGCCGGGACTAGCGGGAGTATCCCCTACAATGAGCAGTTCTTC.

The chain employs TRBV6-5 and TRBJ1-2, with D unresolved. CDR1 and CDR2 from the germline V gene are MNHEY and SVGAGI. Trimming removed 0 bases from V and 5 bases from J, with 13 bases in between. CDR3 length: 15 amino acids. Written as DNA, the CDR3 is TGTGCCAGCAGTTACTCCGCGATCCACCCTTATGGCTACACCTTC. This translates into CASSYSAIHPYGYTF.

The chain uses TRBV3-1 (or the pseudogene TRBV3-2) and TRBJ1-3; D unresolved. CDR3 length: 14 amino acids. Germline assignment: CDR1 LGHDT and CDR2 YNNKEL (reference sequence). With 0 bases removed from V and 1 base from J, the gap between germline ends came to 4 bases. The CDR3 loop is CASSQESSGNTIYF. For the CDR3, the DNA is TGTGCCAGCAGCCAAGAGTCTTCTGGAAACACCATATATTTT.

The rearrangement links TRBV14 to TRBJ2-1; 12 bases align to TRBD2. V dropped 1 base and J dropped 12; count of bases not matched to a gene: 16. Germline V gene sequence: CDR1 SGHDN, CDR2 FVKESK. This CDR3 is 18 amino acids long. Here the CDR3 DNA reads TGTGCCAGCAGCCAAGGAGAGGGACTAGCGGGTTGGGTATCGGGGCAGTTCTTC. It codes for CASSQGEGLAGWVSGQFF.

The CDR3 coding sequence is TGTGCCAGCTCACAACTCAAATCCGGGACAGGGGCTTACGAGCAGTACTTC. Translating gives CASSQLKSGTGAYEQYF. The V call is TRBV18, the J call TRBJ2-7; 10 bases line up with TRBD1. CDR3 length equals 17 residues. CDR1 KGHSH and CDR2 LQKENI come from the germline V gene. The V gene end was trimmed by 4 bases and the J gene end by 4 bases; junction bases not matched to a gene: 13.

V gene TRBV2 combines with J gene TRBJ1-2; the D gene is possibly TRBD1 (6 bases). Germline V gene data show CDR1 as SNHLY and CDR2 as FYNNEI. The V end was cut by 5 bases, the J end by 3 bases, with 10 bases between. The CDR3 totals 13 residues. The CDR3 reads CASSIRGDYGYTF. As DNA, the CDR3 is TGTGCCAGCAGTATCAGGGGTGACTATGGCTACACCTTC.

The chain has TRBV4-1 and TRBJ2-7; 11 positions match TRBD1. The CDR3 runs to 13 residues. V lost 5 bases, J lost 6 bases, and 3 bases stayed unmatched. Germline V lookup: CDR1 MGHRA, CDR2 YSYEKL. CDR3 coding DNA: TGCGCCAGCAGCACCGGGACAGGGGGCGAGCAGTACTTC. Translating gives CASSTGTGGEQYF.

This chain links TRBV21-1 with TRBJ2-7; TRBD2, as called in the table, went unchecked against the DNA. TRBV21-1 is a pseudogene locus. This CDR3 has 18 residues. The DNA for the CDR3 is TGTGCCAGCAGCAATTCATTGGGAATAGCGGGAATCCCCGACGAGCAGTACTTC. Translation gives CASSNSLGIAGIPDEQYF.

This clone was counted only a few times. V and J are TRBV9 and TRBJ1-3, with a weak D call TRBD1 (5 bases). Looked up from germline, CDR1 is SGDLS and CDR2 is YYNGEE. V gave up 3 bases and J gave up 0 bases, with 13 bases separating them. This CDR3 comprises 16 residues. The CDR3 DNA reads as TGTGCCAGCAGCGCGCGGGCAGGGCTCTCTGGAAACACCATATATTTT. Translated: CASSARAGLSGNTIYF.

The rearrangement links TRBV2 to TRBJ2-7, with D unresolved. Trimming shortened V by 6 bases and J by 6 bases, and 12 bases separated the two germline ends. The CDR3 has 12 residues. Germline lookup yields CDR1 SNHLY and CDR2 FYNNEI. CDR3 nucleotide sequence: TGTGCCAGCAGAGGCCCCATTCCCGAGCAGTACTTC. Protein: CASRGPIPEQYF.

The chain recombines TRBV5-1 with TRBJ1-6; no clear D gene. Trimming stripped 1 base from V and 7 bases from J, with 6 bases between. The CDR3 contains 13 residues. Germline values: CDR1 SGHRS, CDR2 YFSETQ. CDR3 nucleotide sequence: TGCGCCAGCAGCTTGCTGGGGAATTCACCCCTCCACTTT. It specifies CASSLLGNSPLHF.

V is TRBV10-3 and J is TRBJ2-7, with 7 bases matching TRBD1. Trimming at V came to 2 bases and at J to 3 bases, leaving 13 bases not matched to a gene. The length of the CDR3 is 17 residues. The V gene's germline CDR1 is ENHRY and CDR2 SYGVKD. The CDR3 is CAISEQTGPPRGYEQYF. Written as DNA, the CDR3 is TGTGCCATCAGTGAGCAGACAGGGCCACCCAGGGGCTACGAGCAGTACTTC.

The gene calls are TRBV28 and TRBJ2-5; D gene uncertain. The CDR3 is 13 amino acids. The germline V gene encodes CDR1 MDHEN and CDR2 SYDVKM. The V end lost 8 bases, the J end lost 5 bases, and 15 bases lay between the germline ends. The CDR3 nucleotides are TGTGCCAGCCTCGGAGAGCAGGAGGAGACCCAGTACTTC. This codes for CASLGEQEETQYF.

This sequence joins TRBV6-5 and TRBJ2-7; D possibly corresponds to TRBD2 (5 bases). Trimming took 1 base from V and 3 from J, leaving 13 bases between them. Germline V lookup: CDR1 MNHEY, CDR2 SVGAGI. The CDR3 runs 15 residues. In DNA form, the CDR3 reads TGTGCCAGCAGTTACTTGCCGACTACACGCTACGAGCAGTACTTC. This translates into CASSYLPTTRYEQYF.